This entry lists 26 T cell receptor beta chains sequenced from one sample in a study of regulatory T cells in long-lasting Graves disease. The time point is: newly diagnosed GD, antithyroid drugs for less than 3 months. The TCR library was made from RNA that had been extracted from PBMCs in TRIzol. Both iRepertoire HTBI primers and Arm-PCR of CDR3 regions were used to build the TCR beta libraries. MiXCR was run by TCRdb on the multiplex PCR reads, yielding one entry per CDR3 protein. The data contain approximately 350,000 distinct CDR3 sequences, about 12% of them singletons. These data also formed part of another study, on T cells in Graves' hyperthyroidism and ophthalmopathy.

The material was peripheral blood mononuclear cells (PBMCs), obtained at new diagnosis, from a patient treated with antithyroid drugs. The source of these receptors is a woman in her late teens or twenties with Graves disease.

This clonotype has just a few counts. This CDR3 is CSAKDGSGEKLFF. CDR3 nucleotide sequence: TGCAGTGCCAAAGACGGTAGCGGGGAAAAACTGTTTTTT. The rearrangement uses TRBV20-1 and TRBJ1-4; D is ambiguous. Germline CDR1 and CDR2: DFQATT and SNEGSKA (reference sequence). Deletions cut 6 bases from V and 8 bases from J, with 16 bases between. This CDR3 spans 13 amino acids.

In this sample, this clonotype turned up a few times. J is TRBJ2-3 and V is TRBV27; D possibly matches TRBD1 or TRBD2 (5 bases each). The CDR3 has 16 residues. V lost 4 bases, J lost 2 bases, and 16 bases lay in between. Germline loops: CDR1 MNHEY, CDR2 SMNVEV (reference sequence). In DNA form, the CDR3 reads TGTGCCAGCAGTTCCCCGGGGCTCTCCTACACAGATACGCAGTATTTT. This codes for CASSSPGLSYTDTQYF.

In this sample, this clonotype turned up many times. The chain carries TRBV6-1 and TRBJ1-5; 7 bases agree with TRBD1. Trimming at V came to 6 bases and at J to 2 bases, leaving 4 bases not matched to a gene. The length of the CDR3 is 14 residues. The germline V gene has CDR1 MNHNS and CDR2 SASEGT. For the CDR3, the DNA is TGTGCCAGCAGGAACAGGGGTGGCAATCAGCCCCAGCATTTT. As protein: CASRNRGGNQPQHF.

The V call is TRBV6-2 or TRBV6-3, the J call TRBJ1-1; 7 bases agree with TRBD1. The CDR3 is 14 amino acids. With V trimmed by 2 bases and J by 8 bases, 8 bases remained unmatched. Germline V gene lookup returns CDR1 MNHEY and CDR2 SVGEGT. The CDR3 region has the DNA TGTGCCAGCAGTTACGAAGGAGGGGGCGCCGAAGCTTTCTTT. It translates to CASSYEGGGAEAFF.

This clonotype was detected only a few times. The chain carries TRBV6-2 or TRBV6-3 and TRBJ1-2; a possible D gene is TRBD1 (6 bases). Germline lookup yields CDR1 MNHEY and CDR2 SVGEGT. With 10 bases removed from V and 5 bases from J, the gap between germline ends came to 26 bases. The CDR3 runs to 16 residues. This chain's CDR3 is CATTRRGQGDGYGYTF. The CDR3 coding sequence is TGTGCCACCACGAGACGGGGGCAAGGCGATGGTTATGGCTACACCTTC.

This clonotype was counted between two and nine times. The chain links TRBV15 to TRBJ2-7; a weak D match, TRBD2 (6 bases). Deletions cut 1 base from V and 0 bases from J, with 7 bases between. In germline, CDR1 is LNHNV, CDR2 YYDKDF (reference sequence). The CDR3 totals 14 residues. CDR3 in DNA: TGTGCCACCAGCAGAGCGGGACTCTCCTACGAGCAGTACTTC. It encodes CATSRAGLSYEQYF.

This clonotype occurred many times. The V and J genes are TRBV7-6 and TRBJ2-7; tentatively, D is TRBD1 (5 bases). The CDR3 extends over 15 amino acids. Germline lookup yields CDR1 SGHVS and CDR2 FNYEAQ. The V end was cut by 4 bases, the J end by 6 bases, with 19 bases between. CDR3 in DNA: TGTGCCAGCAGCTCGCATACAACCAAGGGGTCCGAGCAGTACTTC. It encodes CASSSHTTKGSEQYF.

The V gene is TRBV7-2, the J gene TRBJ2-5; no reliable D call. Germline CDR1 SGHTA, CDR2 FQGNSA. V lost 5 bases to trimming and J lost 0 bases, with 16 bases between them. This CDR3 spans 16 amino acids. CDR3 nucleotides: TGTGCCAGCAGCCCGCCTGGGCTTCTGAACCAAGAGACCCAGTACTTC. This gives the protein CASSPPGLLNQETQYF.

This clonotype has at least ten counts. V and J are TRBV18 and TRBJ1-1; D call uncertain. The CDR3 has 13 amino acids. Germline values: CDR1 KGHSH, CDR2 LQKENI. With 3 bases removed from V and 5 bases from J, the gap between germline ends came to 10 bases. In DNA, the CDR3 is TGTGCCAGCTCACCGGGTTCGCGAACTGAAGCTTTCTTT. Amino acids: CASSPGSRTEAFF.

The chain recombines TRBV6-2 or TRBV6-3 with TRBJ1-1; D might be TRBD1 (6 bases). V was clipped by 2 bases and J by 6 bases, with 13 bases between them. Per the germline V gene, CDR1 is MNHEY and CDR2 is SVGEGT. The CDR3 is 14 residues long. CDR3 residues: CASSYITRGPEAFF. CDR3 nucleotide sequence: TGTGCCAGCAGTTACATTACCAGGGGCCCTGAAGCTTTCTTT.

The chain carries TRBV12-3 or TRBV12-4 and TRBJ2-1; D unclear. V dropped 3 bases and J dropped 2 bases, with 11 bases sitting between them. This CDR3 spans 15 amino acids. CDR3 sequence: CASSFGDSTYNEQFF. CDR3 bases: TGTGCCAGCAGTTTCGGCGACTCTACCTACAATGAGCAGTTCTTC.

This clonotype was found many times. V usage is TRBV6-1 and J usage is TRBJ1-2, with D hard to call. The CDR3 is 12 residues long. Per the germline V gene, CDR1 is MNHNS and CDR2 is SASEGT. The germline V and J ends were trimmed by 6 bases and 3 bases, with 8 bases remaining between them. In DNA, the CDR3 is TGTGCCAGCAGCACCCCATACTATGGCTACACCTTC. Translated, it gives CASSTPYYGYTF.

This clonotype was seen ten or more times. The chain couples TRBV18 to TRBJ1-6; D gene uncertain. V dropped 1 base and J dropped 8 bases, with 15 bases sitting between them. From germline, CDR1 is KGHSH and CDR2 LQKENI. The CDR3 length is 16 residues. CDR3 region: CASSPRDAAGDSPLHF. CDR3 nucleotides: TGTGCCAGCTCACCACGGGATGCGGCCGGGGATTCACCCCTCCACTTT.

This clonotype was recorded at least ten times. The chain recombines TRBV30 with TRBJ2-1, with 7 bases that match TRBD2. V trimming: 4 bases; J trimming: 6 bases; junction bases outside the gene matches: 15. The CDR3 length is 16 residues. Germline V gene data show CDR1 as GTSNPN and CDR2 as SVGIG (reference sequence). The CDR3 here is CAWTKGGGSISNEQFF. For the CDR3, the DNA is TGTGCCTGGACCAAGGGCGGCGGGAGTATAAGCAATGAGCAGTTCTTC.

This clonotype was counted many times. The chain carries TRBV7-2 and TRBJ2-3, with 12 bases that match TRBD2. V trimming: 11 bases; J trimming: 7 bases; junction bases outside the gene matches: 16. Germline values: CDR1 SGHTA, CDR2 FQGNSA. This CDR3 region has 16 residues. The CDR3 DNA reads TGTGCCGGTGCCCGGCTAGCGGGAGGGCCGGATTATACGCAGTATTTT. It is translated as CAGARLAGGPDYTQYF.

This clonotype has ten or more counts. The chain uses TRBV5-5 and TRBJ1-5; D uncertain. The germline V gene has CDR1 SGHKS and CDR2 YYEKEE (reference sequence). V was clipped by 0 bases and J by 6 bases, with 10 bases between them. There are 14 residues in the CDR3. The CDR3 DNA follows: TGTGCCAGCAGCTTGGAGGTGTTGGGTCAGCCCCAGCATTTT. It codes for CASSLEVLGQPQHF.

The chain carries TRBV4-1 and TRBJ2-3, with 9 bases that match TRBD2. The V gene's germline CDR1 is MGHRA and CDR2 YSYEKL. The ends lost 0 bases at V and 1 base at J; junction bases unmatched: 8. This CDR3 has 18 amino acids. The chain's CDR3 is CASSQEERTSVGTDTQYF. CDR3 DNA: TGCGCCAGCAGCCAAGAGGAGAGGACTAGCGTTGGCACAGATACGCAGTATTTT.

About this clonotype: With a much larger clone just one base away, this may be a read error. The chain couples TRBV6-5 to TRBJ1-5; D unclear. This CDR3 region has 13 residues. Germline CDR1 MNHEY, CDR2 SVGAGI. CDR3 bases: TGTGCCAACAGTTACTCGGCGATTCAGCCCCAGCATTTT. It is translated as CANSYSAIQPQHF.

This clonotype was seen a handful of times. The chain couples TRBV19 to TRBJ1-6; D uncertain. Between the trimmed V and J ends, which lost 6 bases and 7 bases, there was a span of 7 bases. This CDR3 has 12 amino acids. The V gene's germline CDR1 is LNHDA and CDR2 SQIVND (reference sequence). The CDR3 coding sequence is TGTGCCAGTAGATTTGGGAATTCACCCCTCCACTTT. Protein product: CASRFGNSPLHF.

This clonotype was counted at least ten times. The rearrangement links TRBV7-2 to TRBJ2-7; TRBD1 aligns across 9 bases. V was pared by 5 bases and J by 4 bases, with 6 bases of the junction left unmatched. The CDR3 has 14 amino acids. The V gene's germline CDR1 is SGHTA and CDR2 FQGNSA. CDR3 residues: CASSPGTGLYEQYF. The CDR3 DNA reads as TGTGCCAGCAGCCCCGGGACAGGGCTATACGAGCAGTACTTC.

This clonotype showed up many times. The J gene is TRBJ1-1, the V gene TRBV6-1, with 8 bases that match TRBD1. The CDR3 runs to 14 residues. J was trimmed by 1 base and V by 7 bases; bases with no gene match: 5. Germline lookup yields CDR1 MNHNS and CDR2 SASEGT. CDR3 nucleotide sequence: TGTGCCAGCAAAGAGGGACAGGCGAACACTGAAGCTTTCTTT. Translated: CASKEGQANTEAFF.

At least ten counts were recorded for this clonotype. CDR3 in DNA: TGTGCCAGCTCACCAAAGCGGGCGGTTCTGTACGAGCAGTACGTC. Translated, it gives CASSPKRAVLYEQYV. The V gene is TRBV18, the J gene TRBJ2-7, with D perhaps matching TRBD2 (6 bases). Germline assignment: CDR1 KGHSH and CDR2 LQKENI. Trimming cost V 2 bases and J 4 bases, with 15 bases left between them. This CDR3 spans 15 amino acids.

The rearrangement links TRBV6-2 or TRBV6-3 to TRBJ2-7; the D gene could be TRBD1 or TRBD2 (5 bases each). CDR1 and CDR2 (germline): MNHEY, SVGEGT. This CDR3 comprises 14 residues. Trimming stripped 2 bases from V and 3 bases from J, with 11 bases between. CDR3 nucleotide sequence: TGTGCCAGCAGTTACGTGAGTGGGGGCTACGAGCAGTACGTC. Residues: CASSYVSGGYEQYV.

This clonotype has only a few counts. CDR3 DNA: TGCAGTGCTACAAAGGGGGGGGGCAATCAGCCCCAGCATTTT. Protein product: CSATKGGGNQPQHF. V usage is TRBV20-1 and J usage is TRBJ1-5; tentative D call: TRBD1 (6 bases). V lost 4 bases and J lost 2, with 12 bases in between. The CDR3 runs to 14 residues. Looked up from germline, CDR1 is DFQATT and CDR2 is SNEGSKA (reference sequence).

This clonotype was picked up many times. The rearrangement uses TRBV6-2 or TRBV6-3 and TRBJ1-1; D is unclear. The CDR3 is 12 amino acids. Germline-derived CDR1 and CDR2 are MNHEY and SVGEGT. V lost 5 bases, J lost 0 bases, and 4 bases lay in between. The CDR3 here is CASSTLNTEAFF. DNA for the CDR3: TGTGCCAGCAGTACGCTGAACACTGAAGCTTTCTTT.

Remarks on this clonotype: This may stem from a read error, because a much larger clone lies one nucleotide away. This rearrangement joins TRBV4-2 to TRBJ2-1; no firm D call. V was clipped by 1 base and J by 6 bases, with 7 bases between them. Germline V CDR1 and CDR2: LGHNA, YNFKEQ. The CDR3 sequence is 13 residues long. The DNA of the CDR3 is TGTGCCAGCAGCCAAGGGGGATGCAATGAGCAGTTCTTC. The encoded protein is CASSQGGCNEQFF.